Below, 32 T cell receptor beta chains from the same sample are listed, as sequenced in a study of blood T cell repertoires in COVID-19. The repertoire was sequenced with immunoSEQ multiplex PCR; TCRdb's copy has only in-frame clones and lacks some. The repertoire has just under 300,000 clones, around 87% of them found once; the top ten carry 1% to 1.5%. The sequencing input was peripheral blood. Source of these receptors: a man between 65 and 85 years old with acute or convalescent COVID-19.

The chain recombines TRBV5-1 with TRBJ1-2; weak D call: TRBD1 (6 bases). Trimming left V 3 bases short and J 2 bases short, with 11 bases between. The CDR3 is 14 amino acids. Germline loops: CDR1 SGHRS, CDR2 YFSETQ. As DNA, the CDR3 is TGCGCCAGCAGCTCGACAGGTGACAACTATGGCTACACCTTC. As protein: CASSSTGDNYGYTF.

The rearrangement joins TRBV9 to TRBJ2-5; TRBD2 matches at 9 bases. CDR1 is SGDLS and CDR2 is YYNGEE in the germline V gene. V lost 1 base, J lost 1 base, and 5 bases stayed unmatched. This CDR3 has 16 amino acids. The CDR3 loop reads CASSVRGRGGQETQYF. The DNA for the CDR3 is TGTGCCAGCAGCGTAAGGGGGCGGGGGGGCCAAGAGACCCAGTACTTC.

This chain joins TRBV10-3 and TRBJ2-7; D might be TRBD1 (5 bases). V lost 4 bases, J lost 3 bases, and 10 bases lay in between. The V gene's germline CDR1 is ENHRY and CDR2 SYGVKD. The CDR3 runs 13 residues. The CDR3 reads CAISGGRGYEQYF. Here the CDR3 DNA reads TGTGCCATCAGTGGGGGTAGGGGCTACGAGCAGTACTTC.

The chain employs TRBV7-9 and TRBJ1-4; D is unresolved. Trimming pared 5 bases from V and 8 bases from J, leaving 15 bases between. The CDR3 extends over 14 amino acids. Germline V lookup: CDR1 SEHNR, CDR2 FQNEAQ (reference sequence). In DNA, the CDR3 is TGTGCCAGCAGCATATTCGAGCTGAAAGAAAAACTGTTTTTT. Encoded protein: CASSIFELKEKLFF.

The CDR3 loop is CASSLLTSGAYSYEQYF. In DNA, the CDR3 is TGTGCCAGCAGCCTACTCACTAGCGGGGCTTACTCCTACGAGCAGTACTTC. The genes are TRBV11-2 and TRBJ2-7; TRBD2 agrees at 10 bases. J gave up 0 bases and V 5 bases, and 10 bases lay outside the gene matches. Germline lookup yields CDR1 SGHAT and CDR2 FQNNGV. The CDR3 length is 17 residues. Together with reference TRBV11-2 and TRBJ2-7, the CDR3 gives the full variable domain: EAGVAQSPRYKIIEKRQSVAFWCNPISGHATLYWYQQILGQGPKLLIQFQNNGVVDDSQLPKDRFSAERLKGVDSTLKIQPAKLEDSAVYLCASSLLTSGAYSYEQYFGPGTRLTVT.

This clone turned up a few times. The V and J genes are TRBV7-9 and TRBJ1-1, with a weak D call TRBD1 (6 bases). The CDR3 consists of 15 residues. Germline-derived CDR1 and CDR2 are SEHNR and FQNEAQ (reference sequence). V lost 5 bases to trimming and J lost 10 bases, with 23 bases between them. CDR3 DNA sequence: TGTGCCAGCAGCCTCCCGTCGGGCAGGGGAAACGTAGCTTTCTTT. It is translated as CASSLPSGRGNVAFF.

The CDR3 sequence: CSVVRDFQETQYF. The DNA of the CDR3 is TGCAGCGTTGTGAGGGACTTCCAAGAGACCCAGTACTTC. V and J are TRBV29-1 and TRBJ2-5, with a possible D match to TRBD2 (6 bases). The CDR3 has 13 residues. V lost 4 bases and J lost 1, with 10 bases in between. Germline V CDR1 and CDR2: SQVTM, ANQGSEA. Combining the CDR3 with reference TRBV29-1 and TRBJ2-5 gives the whole variable domain SAVISQKPSRDICQRGTSLTIQCQVDSQVTMMFWYRQQPGQSLTLIATANQGSEATYESGFVIDKFPISRPNLTFSTLTVSNMSPEDSSIYLCSVVRDFQETQYFGPGTRLLVL.

The J gene is TRBJ2-3, the V gene TRBV7-6; the match to TRBD2 covers 11 bases. The CDR3 runs to 19 residues. Per the germline V gene, CDR1 is SGHVS and CDR2 is FNYEAQ. Trimming removed 2 bases from V and 0 bases from J; junction bases left unmatched: 10. CDR3 in DNA: TGTGCCAGCAGCTTAAGAGGCCTAGCGGGGGGTCCTAGCACAGATACGCAGTATTTT. Its translation: CASSLRGLAGGPSTDTQYF.

This clone was seen only a few times. V usage is TRBV6-2 or TRBV6-3 and J usage is TRBJ1-2; 8 bases match TRBD1. Germline values: CDR1 MNHEY, CDR2 SVGEGT. The CDR3 has 14 residues. Trimming took 2 bases from V and 6 from J; bases not matched to a gene: 5. CDR3 coding DNA: TGTGCCAGCAGTTACCCCGGACAGGGTCATGGCTACACCTTC. Its translation: CASSYPGQGHGYTF.

V gene TRBV2 combines with J gene TRBJ1-1, with D perhaps matching TRBD1 (5 bases). CDR1 is SNHLY, CDR2 FYNNEI, per germline. V lost 6 bases and J 4 bases, leaving 12 bases between the germline ends. The length of the CDR3 is 13 residues. The chain's CDR3 is CASRRGRTTEAFF. CDR3 nucleotides: TGTGCCAGCAGAAGGGGTCGGACCACTGAAGCTTTCTTT.

The J gene is TRBJ1-2, the V gene TRBV10-3; possibly TRBD1 for D (5 bases). The germline gives CDR1 ENHRY, CDR2 SYGVKD. The V and J ends lost 6 bases and 2 bases respectively, with 10 bases between them. This CDR3 is 13 amino acids long. CDR3 DNA: TGTGCCATCAGAGAAACAGGAAACTATGGCTACACCTTC. Its translation: CAIRETGNYGYTF.

The genes are TRBV3-1 (or the pseudogene TRBV3-2) and TRBJ2-7; D ambiguous. V shed 0 bases and J shed 0 bases, with 18 bases lying between them. This CDR3 is built from 18 residues. CDR1 is LGHDT and CDR2 is YNNKEL in the germline V gene (reference sequence). CDR3 sequence: CASSQDPRNSHSSYEQYF. Written as DNA, the CDR3 is TGTGCCAGCAGCCAAGATCCGAGAAACAGCCATAGCTCCTACGAGCAGTACTTC.

In this sample, this clone turned up a few times. This rearrangement joins TRBV28 to TRBJ2-5; TRBD2 agrees at 8 bases. This CDR3 is 16 amino acids long. CDR1 MDHEN and CDR2 SYDVKM come from the germline V gene. The V and J ends lost 4 bases and 1 base, in that order; junction bases with no gene match: 8. CDR3 amino acids: CASSWKAGEGQETQYF. The CDR3 region has the DNA TGTGCCAGCAGTTGGAAAGCGGGAGAGGGCCAAGAGACCCAGTACTTC.

The chain joins TRBV5-6 to TRBJ1-6; D is uncertain. Trimming pared 0 bases from V and 7 bases from J, leaving 11 bases between. The germline gives CDR1 SGHDT, CDR2 YYEEEE. This CDR3 contains 15 residues. CDR3 bases: TGTGCCAGCAGCTTGGACCGCGGGTTGAATTCACCCCTCCACTTT. The encoded protein is CASSLDRGLNSPLHF. The whole variable domain, filled in from reference TRBV5-6 and TRBJ1-6, reads DAGVTQSPTHLIKTRGQQVTLRCSPKSGHDTVSWYQQALGQGPQFIFQYYEEEERQRGNFPDRFSGHQFPNYSSELNVNALLLGDSALYLCASSLDRGLNSPLHFGNGTRLTVT.

The genes are TRBV28 and TRBJ2-5, with TRBD2 matching 8 bases. V lost 3 bases and J lost 5; bases outside the gene matches: 5. Germline-derived CDR1 and CDR2 are MDHEN and SYDVKM. This CDR3 comprises 14 residues. The CDR3 region has the DNA TGTGCCAGCAGTTTCCCGGGACTAGGGGAGACCCAGTACTTC. Translation gives CASSFPGLGETQYF.

This chain connects TRBV28 to TRBJ2-7, with TRBD2 matching 13 bases. The J segment lost 2 bases and the V segment lost 3 bases, leaving 1 base of the junction unmatched. The CDR3 runs to 15 residues. Per the germline V gene, CDR1 is MDHEN and CDR2 is SYDVKM. This CDR3 is CASSLTSGGTYEQYF. CDR3 sequence (DNA): TGTGCCAGCAGTTTGACTAGCGGGGGGACCTACGAGCAGTACTTC.

The V call is TRBV5-4, the J call TRBJ2-1; possible D gene TRBD2, 5 bases. This CDR3 is built from 13 residues. Germline loops: CDR1 SGHNT, CDR2 YYREEE (reference sequence). V dropped 9 bases and J dropped 5 bases, with 15 bases sitting between them. CDR3 coding DNA: TGTGCCACCTTAGGAACCGGGGACAATGAGCAGTTCTTC. Protein product: CATLGTGDNEQFF. Looking up the rest from reference TRBV5-4 and TRBJ2-1 gives the full variable domain: ETGVTQSPTHLIKTRGQQVTLRCSSQSGHNTVSWYQQALGQGPQFIFQYYREEENGRGNFPPRFSGLQFPNYSSELNVNALELDDSALYLCATLGTGDNEQFFGPGTRLTVL.

The chain couples TRBV6-5 to TRBJ2-5, with a tentative D call TRBD2 (5 bases). V lost 7 bases, J lost 5 bases, and 17 bases lay in between. The CDR3 is made up of 14 amino acids. Germline CDR1 is MNHEY and CDR2 is SVGAGI. DNA of the CDR3: TGTGCCAGCACTCGCGTGGGATCGGGGGAGACCCAGTACTTC. It yields the protein CASTRVGSGETQYF.

The rearrangement links TRBV2 to TRBJ2-5; D is undetermined. V lost 3 bases and J 5 bases, leaving 7 bases between the germline ends. Per germline, CDR1 SNHLY and CDR2 FYNNEI. The CDR3 loop spans 12 amino acids. This chain's CDR3 is CASSEQKETQYF. The CDR3 DNA sequence: TGTGCCAGCAGTGAGCAGAAGGAGACCCAGTACTTC.

This rearrangement joins TRBV10-3 to TRBJ2-3; maybe TRBD2 (5 bases). The germline CDR1 and CDR2 sequences are ENHRY and SYGVKD. V was cut by 0 bases and J by 7 bases, with 14 bases left in between. This CDR3 comprises 15 residues. Here the CDR3 reads CAISESRGGIHTQYF. CDR3 coding DNA: TGTGCCATCAGTGAGTCTCGGGGTGGGATTCATACGCAGTATTTT.

The chain carries TRBV15 and TRBJ2-7; possibly TRBD2 for D (6 bases). In germline, CDR1 is LNHNV, CDR2 YYDKDF (reference sequence). V lost 0 bases and J 3 bases, leaving 9 bases between the germline ends. This CDR3 spans 14 amino acids. The CDR3 spells CATSREATSYEQYF. The DNA for the CDR3 is TGTGCCACCAGCAGAGAGGCGACTAGCTACGAGCAGTACTTC.

The chain joins TRBV5-1 to TRBJ1-2; 9 nucleotides agree with TRBD1. V gave up 0 bases and J gave up 7 bases; unmatched junction bases: 7. The CDR3 runs to 15 residues. Germline V CDR1 and CDR2: SGHRS, YFSETQ. CDR3 bases: TGCGCCAGCAGCTTGGGACGAGGACAGGGGACTGGCTACACCTTC. Encoded protein: CASSLGRGQGTGYTF.

This clone was counted between two and nine times. The chain recombines TRBV25-1 with TRBJ1-6; D might be TRBD1 (6 bases). Germline values: CDR1 MGHDK, CDR2 SYGVNS. The CDR3 is 17 residues long. Trimming took off 0 bases at V and 9 bases at J, with 18 bases between the two ends. The CDR3 here is CASSEYRGHPTGSPLHF. Written as DNA, the CDR3 is TGTGCCAGCAGTGAATATCGGGGACACCCGACGGGTTCACCCCTCCACTTT.

This clone was observed a handful of times. This chain connects TRBV2 to TRBJ1-5, with 9 bases matching TRBD1. The CDR3 is made up of 17 amino acids. Germline CDR1 is SNHLY and CDR2 is FYNNEI. V gave up 2 bases and J gave up 6 bases; unmatched junction bases: 11. The CDR3 reads CASSETITGTGTQPQHF. In DNA form, the CDR3 reads TGTGCCAGCAGTGAAACCATTACCGGGACAGGGACTCAGCCCCAGCATTTT.

The V and J genes are TRBV4-2 and TRBJ2-1; no firm D call. CDR1 and CDR2 (germline): LGHNA, YNFKEQ. CDR3 length: 16 amino acids. Trimming stripped 0 bases from V and 10 bases from J, with 19 bases between. The CDR3 sequence is CASSQDVGPTPREQFF. CDR3 DNA sequence: TGTGCCAGCAGCCAAGATGTCGGTCCCACTCCTAGGGAGCAGTTCTTC.

Only one count was recorded for this clone. The chain's CDR3 is CASGLVRGTGVGGDQPQHF. The CDR3 DNA reads TGTGCTAGTGGTTTGGTACGTGGGACAGGGGTGGGTGGAGATCAGCCCCAGCATTTT. The gene calls are TRBV12-5 and TRBJ1-5; 10 nucleotides line up with TRBD1. The germline gives CDR1 LGHNT, CDR2 FRNRAP. This CDR3 has 19 residues. V lost 0 bases to trimming and J lost 5 bases; unmatched junction nucleotides: 13. Full variable domain (rest looked up from reference TRBV12-5 and TRBJ1-5): DARVTQTPRHKVTEMGQEVTMRCQPILGHNTVFWYRQTMMQGLELLAYFRNRAPLDDSGMPKDRFSAEMPDATLATLKIQPSEPRDSAVYFCASGLVRGTGVGGDQPQHFGDGTRLSIL.

V gene TRBV18 combines with J gene TRBJ2-7; 8 positions agree with TRBD2. The germline CDR1 and CDR2 sequences are KGHSH and LQKENI. V shed 2 bases, J shed 6 bases, and the junction held 6 bases outside the gene matches. The length of the CDR3 is 14 residues. CDR3 nucleotide sequence: TGTGCCAGCTCACCAAGCGGGGGCCCTGGCGAGCAGTACTTC. It codes for CASSPSGGPGEQYF.

The rearrangement links TRBV5-1 to TRBJ2-5; tentative D call: TRBD1 (5 bases). Germline V gives CDR1 SGHRS, CDR2 YFSETQ. CDR3 size: 13 residues. The V and J ends lost 2 bases and 5 bases respectively, with 10 bases between them. The CDR3 reads CASSFGARETQYF. CDR3 in DNA: TGCGCCAGCAGCTTTGGGGCCCGGGAGACCCAGTACTTC.

This clone is a singleton in its sample. This chain links TRBV7-9 with TRBJ2-1, with 10 positions matching TRBD1. From germline, CDR1 is SEHNR and CDR2 FQNEAQ (reference sequence). V lost 3 bases and J lost 7; bases outside the gene matches: 6. This CDR3 has 15 residues. The CDR3 here is CASSFQLGQGNEQFF. The CDR3 region has the DNA TGTGCCAGCAGCTTCCAATTGGGACAGGGGAATGAGCAGTTCTTC.

This clone came up once. V and J are TRBV24-1 and TRBJ2-5, with TRBD2 identical over 13 bases. V was pared by 3 bases and J by 5 bases, with 8 bases of the junction left unmatched. The germline V gene has CDR1 KGHDR and CDR2 SFDVKD. The CDR3 is 17 residues long. CDR3 protein: CATSDTPGTSGIETQYF. For the CDR3, the DNA is TGTGCCACCAGTGATACCCCCGGGACTAGCGGGATTGAGACCCAGTACTTC.

About this clone: Within the sample, other DNA sequences also encode this same CDR3. The V and J genes are TRBV28 and TRBJ2-7; D call uncertain. Germline V lookup: CDR1 MDHEN, CDR2 SYDVKM. The CDR3 extends over 13 amino acids. Trimming removed 3 bases at V and 0 bases at J, with 6 bases between. CDR3 amino acids: CASSFSNSYEQYF. CDR3 DNA: TGTGCCAGCAGTTTTTCCAACTCCTACGAGCAGTACTTC.

The chain recombines TRBV28 with TRBJ2-7; 11 positions match TRBD1. The CDR3 totals 14 residues. Germline CDR1 MDHEN, CDR2 SYDVKM. V lost 0 bases, J lost 5 bases, and 0 bases stayed unmatched. CDR3 DNA: TGTGCCAGCAGTTTATGGGACAGGGGGCACGAGCAGTACTTC. Translating gives CASSLWDRGHEQYF.